These 24 T cell receptor beta chains were all obtained from the same sample, sequenced in a study of metastatic and nonmetastatic thyroid tumors. Treatment of any kind had been given to no patient before thyroid surgery. With MiXCR, TCRdb reprocessed the PCR reads. The sample records about 20,000 clones, approximately 40% being singletons. Material for sequencing was tumor tissue. The source is a female donor with papillary thyroid cancer or a benign thyroid nodule (not recorded which). Some clones in this sample may be carry-over from other donors' samples.

The rearrangement links TRBV19 to TRBJ1-5; no clear D gene. This CDR3 spans 12 amino acids. V lost 7 bases, J lost 8 bases, and 12 bases lay in between. Germline V gene sequence: CDR1 LNHDA, CDR2 SQIVND (reference sequence). The CDR3 reads CASTNGLEPQHF. In nucleotides, the CDR3 is TGTGCCAGTACGAACGGGCTGGAGCCCCAGCATTTT.

The chain combines TRBV11-2 with TRBJ1-6, with D perhaps matching TRBD1 (5 bases). Trimming removed 3 bases from V and 8 bases from J, with 17 bases in between. The CDR3 runs 16 residues. Germline V gene lookup returns CDR1 SGHAT and CDR2 FQNNGV. The chain's CDR3 is CASSFRPLQADSPLHF. The CDR3 nucleotides are TGTGCCAGCAGCTTCCGGCCTCTACAGGCAGATTCACCCCTCCACTTT.

The rearrangement links TRBV5-1 to TRBJ2-3; D is unresolved. The CDR3 spans 12 residues. V was cut by 5 bases and J by 4 bases, with 8 bases left in between. The germline CDR1 and CDR2 sequences are SGHRS and YFSETQ. CDR3 DNA sequence: TGCGCCAGCAGTGGGGATGCAGATACGCAGTATTTT. The encoded protein is CASSGDADTQYF.

The sample holds a few counts of this clone. The chain has TRBV19 and TRBJ1-2; D uncertain. Germline V gene data show CDR1 as LNHDA and CDR2 as SQIVND (reference sequence). Trimming pared 3 bases from V and 5 bases from J, leaving 7 bases between. The CDR3 covers 12 residues. This chain's CDR3 is CASSMIGYGYTF. In DNA, the CDR3 is TGTGCCAGTAGTATGATAGGGTATGGCTACACCTTC.

This clone was detected once. The chain is built from TRBV25-1 and TRBJ1-5; D may be TRBD1 (5 bases). This CDR3 has 19 amino acids. V lost 7 bases and J lost 0, with 25 bases in between. Germline lookup yields CDR1 MGHDK and CDR2 SYGVNS. CDR3 sequence (DNA): TGTGCCAGCACCCTTGCGAACAGGCGAGGGGTAGTTAGCAATCAGCCCCAGCATTTT. Encoded protein: CASTLANRRGVVSNQPQHF. Looking up the rest from reference TRBV25-1 and TRBJ1-5 gives the full variable domain: EADIYQTPRYLVIGTGKKITLECSQTMGHDKMYWYQQDPGMELHLIHYSYGVNSTEKGDLSSESTVSRIRTEHFPLTLESARPSHTSQYLCASTLANRRGVVSNQPQHFGDGTRLSIL.

J is TRBJ2-3 and V is TRBV20-1, with D possibly being TRBD1 or TRBD2 (5 bases each). This CDR3 comprises 14 residues. Trimming stripped 1 base from V and 3 bases from J, with 11 bases between. The V gene's germline CDR1 is DFQATT and CDR2 SNEGSKA (reference sequence). In nucleotides, the CDR3 is TGCAGTGCTAGAGCGGGGCGCAAAACAGATACGCAGTATTTT. As protein: CSARAGRKTDTQYF.

This clone was found a few times. This sequence joins TRBV6-1 and TRBJ1-2; TRBD1 matches at 7 bases. Per germline, CDR1 MNHNS and CDR2 SASEGT. There are 15 residues in the CDR3. J gave up 4 bases and V 0 bases, and 5 bases lay outside the gene matches. DNA of the CDR3: TGTGCCAGCAGTGAAGCGCAGTCAGGGGGCTATGGCTACACCTTC. This encodes CASSEAQSGGYGYTF.

This clone was counted only a few times. The rearrangement joins TRBV2 to TRBJ1-2; D possibly corresponds to TRBD1 (5 bases). V was clipped by 6 bases and J by 8 bases, with 19 bases between them. The CDR3 is 14 residues long. CDR1 is SNHLY, CDR2 FYNNEI, per germline. The CDR3, as DNA: TGTGCCAGCAGCGAAAACGGGGGGGAGGGAGGCTACACCTTC. Its translation: CASSENGGEGGYTF.

The CDR3 loop reads CASSRGQPSSPLHF. As DNA, the CDR3 is TGCGCCAGCAGCCGAGGACAGCCCAGTTCACCCCTCCACTTT. The gene calls are TRBV4-3 and TRBJ1-6; possibly TRBD1 for D (6 bases). V was trimmed by 4 bases and J by 9 bases, leaving 13 bases between them. From germline, CDR1 is LGHNA and CDR2 YSLEER. This CDR3 is 14 amino acids long.

As concerns this clone: The same CDR3 arises from other DNA sequences in this sample as well. This chain connects TRBV30 to TRBJ2-2, with a possible D match to TRBD2 (6 bases). The V gene lost 3 bases and the J gene lost 2 bases, with 10 bases spanning the gap. There are 14 residues in the CDR3. Germline V CDR1 and CDR2: GTSNPN, SVGIG (reference sequence). This CDR3 reads CAWSAGTNTGELFF. In DNA, the CDR3 is TGTGCCTGGAGCGCAGGGACTAACACCGGGGAGCTGTTTTTT.

A few counts support this clone. V gene TRBV6-1 combines with J gene TRBJ2-7, with D tentatively TRBD2 (5 bases). The CDR3 is 14 residues long. Germline-derived CDR1 and CDR2 are MNHNS and SASEGT. V lost 5 bases, J lost 6 bases, and 17 bases lay in between. The CDR3 DNA reads as TGTGCCAGCAGTCTCGACGCGGACTCCATCGAGCAGTACTTC. As protein: CASSLDADSIEQYF.

This clone was seen a few times. The chain recombines TRBV6-1 with TRBJ2-7, with 11 bases lining up with TRBD2. The V gene's germline CDR1 is MNHNS and CDR2 SASEGT. There are 13 residues in the CDR3. After removal of 10 bases from V and 6 bases from J, the junction contained 8 bases not matched to a gene. CDR3 loop: CATTGTSGREQYF. CDR3 nucleotides: TGTGCCACCACCGGGACTAGCGGCCGCGAGCAGTACTTC.

This clone is medium-sized within its sample. The J gene is TRBJ1-6, the V gene TRBV27; D perhaps matches TRBD1 (6 bases). The germline gives CDR1 MNHEY, CDR2 SMNVEV (reference sequence). This CDR3 has 17 amino acids. With 3 bases removed from V and 4 bases from J, the gap between germline ends came to 16 bases. The DNA for the CDR3 is TGTGCCAGCAGTTTCACGGGGGGCCGATGGTATAATTCACCCCTCCACTTT. Its translation: CASSFTGGRWYNSPLHF.

This clone turned up a few times. A junction boundary mismatches the germline segment, possibly from a read error. The chain joins TRBV19 to TRBJ2-5; 7 bases line up with TRBD1. CDR1 is LNHDA, CDR2 SQIVND, per germline (reference sequence). The CDR3 extends over 13 amino acids. The chain's CDR3 is CATEGQRGETQYF. The CDR3 region has the DNA TGCGCCACAGAGGGACAGAGGGGAGAGACCCAGTACTTC.

In its sample, this clone was seen a few times. This chain uses TRBV12-3 or TRBV12-4 with TRBJ2-7, with 8 bases lining up with TRBD2. The V gene end was trimmed by 3 bases and the J gene end by 3 bases; junction bases not matched to a gene: 10. This CDR3 has 16 residues. The CDR3 loop is CASSFDHTGTSYEQYF. The CDR3 nucleotides read TGTGCCAGCAGTTTTGACCACACCGGGACTAGCTACGAGCAGTACTTC.

This chain connects TRBV6-1 to TRBJ1-5; no firm D call. CDR3 length: 14 residues. Trimming removed 6 bases from V and 0 bases from J, with 9 bases in between. CDR1 is MNHNS, CDR2 SASEGT, per germline. Here the CDR3 DNA reads TGTGCCAGCAGCACAGCGTATAGCAATCAGCCCCAGCATTTT. Residues: CASSTAYSNQPQHF.

This clone was seen only a few times. This chain connects TRBV6-1 to TRBJ2-7; the match to TRBD2 covers 9 bases. Looked up from germline, CDR1 is MNHNS and CDR2 is SASEGT. V lost 5 bases, J lost 7 bases, and 6 bases stayed unmatched. The CDR3 is made up of 13 amino acids. CDR3 amino acids: CASSTGLAREQYF. The CDR3 bases are TGTGCCAGCAGTACCGGACTAGCGAGGGAGCAGTACTTC.

The table lists this clone with many counts. Other DNA sequences in this sample translate to the same CDR3. CDR3 nucleotides: TGCAGCGTTGTCGGCAGGAACACCGGGGAGCTGTTTTTT. Its translation: CSVVGRNTGELFF. The V gene is TRBV29-1, the J gene TRBJ2-2, with no clear D. CDR3 size: 13 residues. The germline V and J ends were trimmed by 4 bases and 1 base, with 7 bases remaining between them. Germline assignment: CDR1 SQVTM and CDR2 ANQGSEA.

This clone was seen just once. Germline and junction disagree at one end, which may indicate a read error. This chain connects TRBV15 to TRBJ2-2, with 7 positions matching TRBD2. Germline CDR1 is LNHNV and CDR2 is YYDKDF (reference sequence). The CDR3 contains 17 residues. CDR3 sequence reads: CSTSRELTAGRTGELFF. CDR3 nucleotide sequence: TGTTCCACCAGCAGGGAGCTGACAGCGGGGCGGACCGGGGAGCTGTTTTTT.

This sequence joins TRBV24-1 and TRBJ2-2; D unclear. Between the trimmed V and J ends, which lost 0 bases and 5 bases, there was a span of 3 bases. This CDR3 region has 13 residues. Looked up from germline, CDR1 is KGHDR and CDR2 is SFDVKD. In nucleotides, the CDR3 is TGTGCCACCAGTGATTTGCTAACCGGGGAGCTGTTTTTT. It is translated as CATSDLLTGELFF.

This clone has more than one count but fewer than ten. The rearrangement joins TRBV6-1 to TRBJ1-4, with a tentative D call TRBD1 (6 bases). This CDR3 spans 15 amino acids. The germline CDR1 and CDR2 sequences are MNHNS and SASEGT. V was pared by 6 bases and J by 5 bases, with 16 bases between. The CDR3 is CASRPHRDGNEKLFF. CDR3 sequence (DNA): TGTGCCAGCAGACCTCACAGGGATGGAAATGAAAAACTGTTTTTT.

The CDR3: CATKGAGHYGYTF. The DNA of the CDR3 is TGTGCCACCAAGGGAGCAGGGCACTATGGCTACACCTTC. The chain uses TRBV14 and TRBJ1-2, with D possibly matching TRBD1 (5 bases). The germline V gene has CDR1 SGHDN and CDR2 FVKESK. Trimming took 10 bases from V and 3 from J, leaving 15 bases between them. This CDR3 spans 13 amino acids. The full variable domain, completed using reference TRBV14 and TRBJ1-2, is EAGVTQFPSHSVIEKGQTVTLRCDPISGHDNLYWYRRVMGKEIKFLLHFVKESKQDESGMPNNRFLAERTGGTYSTLKVQPAELEDSGVYFCATKGAGHYGYTFGSGTRLTVV.

By sample share, this clone is large. The J gene is TRBJ2-3, the V gene TRBV6-2 or TRBV6-3; D is unresolved. CDR1 MNHEY and CDR2 SVGEGT come from the germline V gene. The CDR3 is made up of 13 amino acids. V dropped 7 bases and J dropped 2 bases, with 10 bases sitting between them. CDR3 amino acids: CASTDGYTDTQYF. CDR3 sequence (DNA): TGTGCCAGCACTGACGGATACACAGATACGCAGTATTTT.

The chain links TRBV6-2 or TRBV6-3 to TRBJ2-2; D gene uncertain. This CDR3 has 15 amino acids. Germline-derived CDR1 and CDR2 are MNHEY and SVGEGT. Trimming pared 0 bases from V and 0 bases from J, leaving 5 bases between. The CDR3 coding sequence is TGTGCCAGCAGTTACTCGAACGCGAACACCGGGGAGCTGTTTTTT. It specifies CASSYSNANTGELFF.